This record concerns one TCR beta chain sequence. The data belong to a study of human T cells and chemical hapten exposure. The CDR3 has 15 amino acids. Trimming took 2 bases from V and 0 from J, leaving 10 bases between them. Germline CDR1 and CDR2: SGDLS and YYNGEE. TCRdb itself ran the RACE reads through MiXCR, one entry per CDR3 protein. The table shows approximately 340,000 distinct CDR3 sequences, with approximately 6.9% occurring only once. As for time point: patch test 1, 2 weeks after DPC sensitization. Sample treatment: therapeutic diphenylcyclopropenone sensitization with weekly scalp DPC. The rearrangement links TRBV9 to TRBJ2-3; maybe TRBD2 (7 bases). This clonotype originated in a woman aged 18 to 35 with alopecia areata. Some clones in this sample may be carry-over from other donors' samples. Specimen: whole blood, collected in connection with sensitization to the hapten diphenylcyclopropenone (DPC). The CDR3: CASSVGGQSTDTQYF. The DNA of the CDR3 is TGTGCCAGCAGCGTGGGGGGGCAGAGCACAGATACGCAGTATTTT.